These T cell receptor beta chains were read from a single sample in a study of technical replicates of blood from several donors. Clones were sequenced by immunoSEQ multiplex PCR, and TCRdb holds only the in-frame ones, with some missing. Altogether more than 75,000 clones are present, 93% being singletons, with the ten largest covering 0.2% to 0.25%. Sequences were obtained from T cells isolated from PBMCs. The receptors originated from a human donor in good health. Each CDR3 is given with its conserved first and last residue. D genes are given only for firm matches. Rows may omit the clone size; those that give it use once, few, many or a size class.

>13|once|NA|TRBV29-1|TRBJ1-5
TGCAGTCCTCGGAAAGTGGAGGGGGGGGCCCAGCATTTT
CSPRKVEGGAQHF
>15|once|NA|TRBV13|TRBJ2-5
TGTGCCAGCAGCTTAGGCGGCGGCGGCCAAGAGACCCAGTACTTC
CASSLGGGGQETQYF
>17|NA|NA|TRBV11-2|TRBJ1-4
TGTGCCAGCAGCTTAGGGCGGGGATACTCAACTAATGAAAAACTGTTTTTT
CASSLGRGYSTNEKLFF
>14|NA|NA|TRBV27|TRBJ2-1
TGTGCCAGCAGTTTCTACAGGGAGGGCGATGAGCAGTTCTTC
CASSFYREGDEQFF
>15|once|NA|TRBV25-1|TRBJ1-1
TGTGCCAGCAGTGAGCCGGGGGGGGTTGGCACTGAAGCTTTCTTT
CASSEPGGVGTEAFF
>12|NA|NA|TRBV27|TRBJ2-7
TGTGCCAGCGTAAGTGGTCGGGGCGAGCAGTACTTC
CASVSGRGEQYF
>17|NA|TRBD2|TRBV7-3|TRBJ2-2
TGTGCCAGCAGCCCCCATCGCGGGGGGGCCCGGACCGGGGAGCTGTTTTTT
CASSPHRGGARTGELFF
>14|NA|TRBD1|TRBV13|TRBJ2-7
TGTGCCAGCCGAACAGGGGGTCGGTCCTACGAGCAGTACTTC
CASRTGGRSYEQYF
>14|NA|NA|TRBV5-1|TRBJ2-5
TGCGCCAGCAGCTTGGGACAGCAACAAGAGACCCAGTACTTC
CASSLGQQQETQYF
>14|NA|NA|TRBV14|TRBJ2-3
TGTGCCAGCAGGCAGTCCGCTAGCACAGATACGCAGTATTTT
CASRQSASTDTQYF
>17|NA|NA|TRBV7-9|TRBJ1-3
TGTGCCAGCAGCAATCATATTTGGGCAGACTCTGGAAACACCATATATTTT
CASSNHIWADSGNTIYF
>16|NA|NA|TRBV4-2|TRBJ2-7
TGTGCCAGCAGCCATCTTACAGGGCCAGGTGTCTACGAGCAGTACTTC
CASSHLTGPGVYEQYF
>14|NA|TRBD1|TRBV5-1|TRBJ2-3
TGCGCCAGCAGCCCGACAGGGTTGGGGGATACGCAGTATTTT
CASSPTGLGDTQYF
>17|NA|TRBD1|TRBV27|TRBJ2-7
TGTGCCAGCAGTTCCCCCGGGGAGGACAGGGGGCCCTACGAGCAGTACTTC
CASSSPGEDRGPYEQYF
>16|NA|NA|TRBV9|TRBJ2-1
TGTGCCAGCAACTCACCCGCGGTGAGCTCCTACAATGAGCAGTTCTTC
CASNSPAVSSYNEQFF
>17|NA|NA|TRBV12-2|TRBJ2-7
TGTGCAAGTCTTACTAGCCACTGGACTGAAATCGGGTTCGAGCAGTACTTC
CASLTSHWTEIGFEQYF
>14|NA|TRBD2|TRBV19|TRBJ2-1
TGTGCCAGTAGTATTACTAGCGACTACAATGAGCAGTTCTTC
CASSITSDYNEQFF
>11|NA|NA|TRBV28|TRBJ1-2
TGTGCCAGCAGGACAAACGTTGGGTGCACCTTC
CASRTNVGCTF
>14|NA|TRBD1|TRBV28|TRBJ2-7
TGTGCCAGCAGACGGGGACAGGGGAGCGACGAGCAGTACTTC
CASRRGQGSDEQYF
>15|NA|NA|TRBV29-1|TRBJ2-7
TGCAGCGTTGAGGACTCTAGCGTTCTCGGGTACGAGCAGTACTTC
CSVEDSSVLGYEQYF
>15|NA|TRBD1|TRBV6-5|TRBJ1-2
TGTGCCAGCAGGGAGGGACAGGGCCTTAACTATGGCTACACCTTC
CASREGQGLNYGYTF
>14|NA|NA|TRBV30|TRBJ1-4
TGTGCCTGGAGTGTCAGGGGAAGGGATGAAAAACTGTTTTTT
CAWSVRGRDEKLFF
>17|once|NA|TRBV18|TRBJ2-2
TGTGCCAGCTCACCACTTGAGACAACCCCGAACACCGGGGAGCTGTTTTTT
CASSPLETTPNTGELFF
>12|NA|TRBD1|TRBV27|TRBJ2-7
TGTGCCAGCGGGACAGGGGTGTACGAGCAGTACTTC
CASGTGVYEQYF
>14|NA|NA|TRBV6-4|TRBJ2-2
TGTGCCAGCAGTGGGGGACACAACACCGGGGAGCTGTTTTTT
CASSGGHNTGELFF